This T cell receptor beta chain derives from a study of blood T cell repertoires in COVID-19. Under the authors' procedure: Cell counts per sample came from amplifying reference gene primers. The data were produced by immunoSEQ multiplex PCR, yet TCRdb's version contains in-frame clones alone and is incomplete. V, J and clone size derive from that table, while D and trimming were established from the DNA sequence. In the table there are approximately 200,000 clones, roughly 83% of which are singletons. With 6 bases clipped from V and 4 bases from J, the junction kept 4 bases outside the gene matches. The CDR3 consists of 14 residues. Germline V gene lookup returns CDR1 SNHLY and CDR2 FYNNEI.

This chain connects TRBV2 to TRBJ1-3; 9 bases map to TRBD1. The TCR originated in a woman between 50 and 59 years old with acute or convalescent COVID-19. Source material: peripheral blood. In DNA form, the CDR3 reads TGTGCCAGCAGGGGGACAGGGCCGGGAAACACCATATATTTT. It codes for CASRGTGPGNTIYF.